What follows describes a single T cell receptor beta chain. Per the original methods: Amplification of reference gene primers provided the estimated nucleated cell counts. Here immunoSEQ multiplex PCR was the method, and the copy in TCRdb shows in-frame clones only, minus some. V, J and clone size are those of that table, while D and trimming were read from the DNA. The top ten hold roughly 2.1% of the sample, which has about 300,000 clones, roughly 87% seen once. The record originates from a study of blood T cell repertoires in COVID-19. At the level of the study: The cDNA or gDNA used as material had been derived from T cells, B-cell-depleted T cells, or PBMCs.

Trimming cost V 4 bases and J 2 bases, with 12 bases left between them. From germline, CDR1 is MNHEY and CDR2 SMNVEV (reference sequence). The CDR3 covers 14 residues. Material for sequencing was peripheral blood. V gene TRBV27 combines with J gene TRBJ2-7, with D possibly TRBD1 on 6 matching bases. The TCR comes from a young man with active or convalescent COVID-19. The CDR3 sequence: CASSSGRGTYEQYF. The CDR3 region has the DNA TGTGCCAGCAGTTCGGGCAGGGGTACCTACGAGCAGTACTTC.